These T cell receptor beta chains were read from a single sample in a study of blood T cell repertoires in COVID-19. Measured with immunoSEQ multiplex PCR; TCRdb has only the in-frame clones, and not every one. The profile shows 95,000 to 150,000 clones, 85% to 90% of them singletons. The sequenced material came from peripheral blood. Receptor source: a man aged 65-85 years with active or convalescent COVID-19. CDR3s include the opening cysteine and the closing phenylalanine or tryptophan. The D gene is left open where the match is weak. The size of a clone is reported for some rows only, either as once, few or many, or as a class for expanded clones.

v_gene,j_gene,d_gene,abundance,CDR3aa,CDR3nt
TRBV5-4,TRBJ1-1,NA,NA,CASSLGAGLNTEAFF,TGTGCCAGCAGCTTGGGGGCGGGCTTGAACACTGAAGCTTTCTTT
TRBV24-1,TRBJ1-2,TRBD1,NA,CATSDTGTAKHGYTF,TGTGCCACCAGTGACACCGGGACAGCGAAACATGGCTACACCTTC
TRBV4-1,TRBJ1-2,NA,NA,CASSFQLQGPYGYTF,TGCGCCAGCAGTTTTCAACTTCAGGGGCCCTATGGCTACACCTTC
TRBV5-8,TRBJ1-2,NA,NA,CASSLAPSGRNTF,TGTGCCAGCAGCTTGGCCCCAAGTGGGCGTAACACCTTC
TRBV15,TRBJ1-3,NA,NA,CATSRDREFSSGNTIYF,TGTGCCACCAGCAGAGATAGGGAGTTCAGCTCTGGAAACACCATATATTTT
TRBV4-2,TRBJ1-2,NA,NA,CASSQEGGEGYTF,TGTGCCAGCAGCCAAGAGGGAGGGGAAGGCTACACCTTC
TRBV6-4,TRBJ2-2,NA,NA,CASSRGGDTGELFF,TGTGCCAGCAGTCGAGGGGGAGACACCGGGGAGCTGTTTTTT
TRBV28,TRBJ1-2,NA,NA,CASVPGGRYGYTF,TGTGCCAGCGTACCTGGCGGGCGGTATGGCTACACCTTC
TRBV28,TRBJ2-1,NA,NA,CASLTGSEQFF,TGTGCCAGCTTGACAGGATCTGAGCAGTTCTTC
TRBV5-4,TRBJ2-2,NA,NA,CASSYRDTDTGELFF,TGTGCCAGCAGCTACCGGGACACTGACACCGGGGAGCTGTTTTTT
TRBV6-5,TRBJ2-7,NA,once,CASRGTPQSYEQYF,TGTGCCAGCAGGGGGACACCACAGTCCTACGAGCAGTACTTC
TRBV29-1,TRBJ1-1,NA,few,CSAELQGNTEAFF,TGCAGCGCCGAGTTACAGGGGAACACTGAAGCTTTCTTT
TRBV20-1,TRBJ2-1,TRBD2,once,CSASTSGRYYNEQFF,TGCAGTGCTAGTACTAGCGGGAGGTATTACAATGAGCAGTTCTTC
TRBV7-8,TRBJ2-1,NA,NA,CASSPRLADSYNEQFF,TGTGCCAGCAGCCCCCGGCTAGCTGACTCCTACAATGAGCAGTTCTTC
TRBV10-2,TRBJ1-3,NA,NA,CASSGGNSGNTIYF,TGCGCCAGCAGTGGAGGGAACTCTGGAAACACCATATATTTT
TRBV19,TRBJ1-2,NA,NA,CASSIEANGYTF,TGTGCCAGTAGTATAGAGGCCAATGGCTACACCTTC
TRBV6-4,TRBJ2-5,NA,NA,CASSDRRAEETQYF,TGTGCCAGCAGTGACCGCAGGGCAGAAGAGACCCAGTACTTC
TRBV3-1/TRBV3-2,TRBJ1-4,NA,once,CASSQVSGLYEKLFF,TGTGCCAGCAGCCAAGTATCGGGACTATATGAAAAACTGTTTTTT
TRBV5-4,TRBJ2-5,NA,NA,CASSLGVAIYQETQYF,TGTGCCAGCAGCTTGGGGGTAGCGATTTACCAAGAGACCCAGTACTTC
TRBV28,TRBJ2-3,NA,NA,CASTQHGSDTQYF,TGTGCCAGCACCCAACATGGTTCAGATACGCAGTATTTT
TRBV23-1,TRBJ2-1,NA,NA,CASSQPRLDISSYNEQFF,TGCGCCAGCAGTCAACCCCGGTTGGACATTTCCTCCTACAATGAGCAGTTCTTC
TRBV28,TRBJ1-1,NA,once,CASGLGGGLNTEAFF,TGTGCCAGCGGCCTGGGTGGCGGATTAAACACTGAAGCTTTCTTT
TRBV5-5,TRBJ2-1,TRBD2,NA,CASSRGLAANYNEQFF,TGTGCCAGCAGCCGGGGACTAGCGGCAAACTACAATGAGCAGTTCTTC
TRBV9,TRBJ2-3,TRBD2,once,CASSAGLAGGLADTQYF,TGTGCCAGCAGCGCGGGACTAGCGGGAGGGCTGGCAGATACGCAGTATTTT
TRBV19,TRBJ2-1,NA,NA,CASSILTTGYNEQFF,TGTGCCAGTAGTATCCTTACTACCGGTTACAATGAGCAGTTCTTC
TRBV18,TRBJ2-5,TRBD2,NA,CASSPPPGLGETQYF,TGTGCCAGCTCACCACCTCCGGGACTAGGAGAGACCCAGTACTTC
TRBV7-6,TRBJ1-5,NA,NA,CASSSHWRKGFQPQHF,TGTGCCAGCAGCTCCCATTGGAGGAAGGGCTTTCAGCCCCAGCATTTT
TRBV11-3,TRBJ1-5,NA,NA,CASSLEVVGGNRPQHF,TGTGCCAGCAGCTTAGAAGTAGTCGGAGGGAACCGGCCCCAGCATTTT
TRBV27,TRBJ1-5,NA,NA,CASSLSWGAYEPQHF,TGTGCCAGCAGTTTATCGTGGGGAGCCTATGAGCCCCAGCATTTT
TRBV6-2/TRBV6-3,TRBJ2-6,TRBD2,NA,CASSFPSSGRFLTF,TGTGCCAGCAGTTTCCCTTCTAGCGGGAGGTTTTTGACTTTC
TRBV7-9,TRBJ1-1,TRBD1,NA,CASSNGQGGSTEAFF,TGTGCCAGCAGCAATGGACAGGGGGGGAGCACTGAAGCTTTCTTT
TRBV6-5,TRBJ2-5,TRBD1,NA,CASRTGGETQYF,TGTGCCAGCCGGACAGGGGGAGAGACCCAGTACTTC
TRBV5-1,TRBJ2-3,TRBD1,NA,CASSSARTGGKTDTQYF,TGCGCCAGCAGCTCCGCCAGGACAGGGGGCAAGACCGATACGCAGTATTTT
TRBV2,TRBJ1-1,NA,NA,CASKRGNTEAFF,TGTGCCAGCAAGCGGGGGAACACTGAAGCTTTCTTT
TRBV14,TRBJ1-1,NA,NA,CASSRTPGVNTEAFF,TGTGCCAGCAGCCGTACTCCAGGGGTGAACACTGAAGCTTTCTTT
TRBV19,TRBJ2-7,NA,NA,CASSNIGQSYEQYF,TGTGCCAGTAGTAACATTGGACAGTCCTACGAGCAGTACTTC
TRBV7-9,TRBJ2-5,TRBD1,NA,CASSSRGTGGETQYF,TGTGCCAGCAGCTCCAGGGGGACAGGGGGGGAGACCCAGTACTTC
TRBV18,TRBJ1-3,NA,NA,CASSPAQSVAGNTIYF,TGTGCCAGCTCACCAGCCCAAAGTGTAGCTGGAAACACCATATATTTT
TRBV5-1,TRBJ2-7,TRBD2,NA,CASSPAPSGSSYEQYF,TGCGCCAGCAGCCCGGCGCCTAGCGGGAGCTCCTACGAGCAGTACTTC
TRBV28,TRBJ1-6,TRBD1,NA,CASSPGDRGHGSPLHF,TGTGCCAGCAGTCCGGGGGACAGGGGGCACGGATCACCCCTCCACTTT
TRBV11-2,TRBJ1-2,TRBD1,NA,CASRENQGAGGYTF,TGTGCCAGCAGAGAAAACCAGGGGGCAGGTGGCTACACCTTC
TRBV7-9,TRBJ1-4,NA,NA,CASSLPQGTNEKLFF,TGTGCCAGCAGCCTTCCACAGGGAACTAATGAAAAACTGTTTTTT
TRBV10-3,TRBJ1-6,TRBD1,NA,CAISEAGTGVSPLHF,TGTGCCATCAGTGAGGCCGGGACAGGGGTATCACCCCTCCACTTT
TRBV30,TRBJ1-2,TRBD1,NA,CAWRRQGASYGYTF,TGTGCCTGGAGGCGACAGGGGGCGAGCTATGGCTACACCTTC
TRBV18,TRBJ2-7,NA,NA,CASSRADGLGYEQYF,TGTGCCAGCTCACGAGCGGACGGCCTGGGCTACGAGCAGTACTTC
TRBV19,TRBJ2-2,NA,NA,CASSIGRLITGELFF,TGTGCCAGTAGTATAGGAAGACTGATCACCGGGGAGCTGTTTTTT
TRBV19,TRBJ2-1,TRBD2,NA,CASSIVTGGRAPNEQFF,TGTGCCAGTAGTATAGTCACCGGCGGGAGGGCCCCCAATGAGCAGTTCTTC
TRBV7-9,TRBJ2-1,TRBD2,NA,CASSSGRGNEQFF,TGTGCCAGCAGCAGCGGGAGAGGAAATGAGCAGTTCTTC
TRBV18,TRBJ2-5,TRBD1,NA,CASSPSTGTETQYF,TGTGCCAGCTCACCGTCGACAGGGACAGAGACCCAGTACTTC
TRBV29-1,TRBJ2-5,NA,NA,CSVEVAGEETQYF,TGCAGCGTTGAAGTTGCCGGGGAAGAGACCCAGTACTTC
TRBV7-9,TRBJ1-1,NA,NA,CASSTPGNTEAFF,TGTGCCAGCAGCACCCCAGGGAACACTGAAGCTTTCTTT
TRBV19,TRBJ2-3,TRBD2,NA,CASSIGLAGDTQYF,TGTGCCAGTAGTATTGGACTAGCAGGTGATACGCAGTATTTT
TRBV3-1/TRBV3-2,TRBJ2-1,TRBD2,once,CASSQAAGHNEQFF,TGTGCCAGCAGCCAAGCAGCGGGGCACAATGAGCAGTTCTTC
TRBV27,TRBJ1-1,NA,NA,CASSLGGDTEAFF,TGTGCCAGCAGTTTAGGGGGGGACACTGAAGCTTTCTTT
TRBV12-3/TRBV12-4,TRBJ1-2,TRBD1,NA,CASSTGGNYGYTF,TGTGCCAGCAGTACAGGGGGCAACTATGGCTACACCTTC
TRBV18,TRBJ2-3,NA,NA,CASSPSSGTGTDTQYF,TGTGCCAGCTCACCCTCTAGCGGGACAGGAACAGATACGCAGTATTTT
TRBV20-1,TRBJ2-4,TRBD2,NA,CSASLAGGEIQYF,TGCAGTGCTAGTTTAGCGGGAGGTGAAATTCAGTACTTC